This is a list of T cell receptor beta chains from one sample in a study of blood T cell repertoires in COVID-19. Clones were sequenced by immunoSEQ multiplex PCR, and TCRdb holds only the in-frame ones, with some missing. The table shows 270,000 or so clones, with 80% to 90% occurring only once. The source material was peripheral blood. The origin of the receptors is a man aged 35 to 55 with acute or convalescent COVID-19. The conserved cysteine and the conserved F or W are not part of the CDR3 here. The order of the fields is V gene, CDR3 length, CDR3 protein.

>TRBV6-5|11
ASKKGQETEAF
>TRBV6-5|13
ASSLEGEFNSPLH
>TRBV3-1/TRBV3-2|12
ASSQINRDEKLF
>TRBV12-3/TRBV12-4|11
ASKHGTSPRPF
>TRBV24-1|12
ATSDLDRAEGYT
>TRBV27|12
ASSLRGVYNEQF
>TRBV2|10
ASTLNRLGYT
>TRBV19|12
ASSMDRSATEAF
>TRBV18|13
ASSPRTGGSYEQY
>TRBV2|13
ASTLDPGGRQPQH
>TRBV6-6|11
ASSYGTGSGYT
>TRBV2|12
ASTVGDSYSPLH
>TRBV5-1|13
ASSFRGGSGTEAF
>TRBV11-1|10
ASSLRGYGYT
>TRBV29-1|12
SVGRTGGGNEQF
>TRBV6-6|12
ASARGETYNEQF
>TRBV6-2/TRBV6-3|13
ASSLPRDRGHEQF
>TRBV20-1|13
SASSGTALTYEQY
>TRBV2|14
ASSERSTGLGQPQH
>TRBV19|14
ASSISGQGLTYEQY
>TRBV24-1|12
ATSGTGDGNEQF
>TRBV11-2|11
ASSLGAGTGRF
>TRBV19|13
ASRRMGPAFYEQY
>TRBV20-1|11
SASGQGEREQY
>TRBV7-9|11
ASSLQGATEAF
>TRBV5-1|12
ASSGGEGSYEQY
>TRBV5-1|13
ASSVGSSGYNEQF
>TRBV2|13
ASTLSQGGNTEAF
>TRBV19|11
ASSMGPAYGYT
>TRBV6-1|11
ASSEATEREAF
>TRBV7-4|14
ASSSLGHRMNTEAF
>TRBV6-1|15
ASSERQGGYFNYGYT
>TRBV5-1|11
ASSPRTAYEQY
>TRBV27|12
ASSLGTGPLEQY
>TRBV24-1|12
ATSDPDREYGYT
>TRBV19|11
ASSGSGNTEAF
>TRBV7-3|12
ASSLLGRGTEAF
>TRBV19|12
ASSSGTGNSPLH
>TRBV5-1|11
ASSLQATYEQY
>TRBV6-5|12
ASSRTRQNSPLH
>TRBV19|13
ASSEQGVVSYEQY
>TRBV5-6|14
ASSPKGDRGQETQY
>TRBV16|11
ASSEGTAYGYT
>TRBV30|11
AWSVRTDGGYT
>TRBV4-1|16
ASSALPQLAGGDNEQF
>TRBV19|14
ASSLLRGGRADTQY
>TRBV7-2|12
ASSGDRVNTEAF
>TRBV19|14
ASRQGAPSPSYGYT